These 28 T cell receptor beta chains share one sample of origin, sequenced in a study of Graves' ophthalmopathy and Graves' hyperthyroidism. Amplification from RNA transcripts yielded the TCR beta CDR3 regions. Second-round multiplex PCR followed a first-round RT-PCR using HTBI primers. TCRdb reprocessed the multiplex PCR reads with MiXCR, giving one entry per CDR3 protein. This sample carries 150,000 to 200,000 distinct CDR3 sequences, approximately 38% of them seen once, and the ten largest clones take 5.8%. Sequenced input: peripheral blood. The origin of the receptors is a woman between 40 and 55 years old with Graves' ophthalmopathy.

The chain joins TRBV6-1 to TRBJ1-2, with D tentatively TRBD1 (5 bases). V lost 0 bases and J 4 bases, leaving 9 bases between the germline ends. The germline CDR1 and CDR2 sequences are MNHNS and SASEGT. This CDR3 is 14 amino acids long. CDR3 in amino acids: CASSEAVRVYGYTF. DNA of the CDR3: TGTGCCAGCAGTGAAGCGGTCAGGGTCTATGGCTACACCTTC.

The chain combines TRBV30 with TRBJ1-2; D might be TRBD1 (6 bases). Germline V CDR1 and CDR2: GTSNPN, SVGIG (reference sequence). This CDR3 has 13 amino acids. The V end was cut by 3 bases, the J end by 6 bases, with 14 bases between. This CDR3 reads CAWRATGQHGYTF. Written as DNA, the CDR3 is TGTGCCTGGAGGGCTACTGGACAGCATGGCTACACCTTC.

This clonotype was seen a few times. V gene TRBV12-3 or TRBV12-4 combines with J gene TRBJ1-2; D gene unclear. Deletions cut 2 bases from V and 8 bases from J, with 12 bases between. The CDR3 has 13 residues. The CDR3 reads CASSLSQRQGYTF. CDR3 DNA sequence: TGTGCCAGCAGTTTAAGCCAAAGGCAAGGCTACACCTTC.

This clonotype was counted many times. CDR3 protein: CAWSNGDEQYF. CDR3 in DNA: TGTGCCTGGAGTAACGGGGACGAGCAGTACTTC. V gene TRBV30 combines with J gene TRBJ2-7; possibly TRBD2 for D (5 bases). V gave up 2 bases and J gave up 5 bases, with 7 bases separating them. This CDR3 contains 11 residues. CDR1 and CDR2 from the germline V gene are GTSNPN and SVGIG (reference sequence).

This clonotype was counted ten times or more. The chain recombines TRBV18 with TRBJ2-7; 7 bases map to TRBD1. CDR1 and CDR2 from the germline V gene are KGHSH and LQKENI. CDR3 length: 13 amino acids. The V and J ends lost 6 bases and 2 bases, in that order; junction bases with no gene match: 4. The chain's CDR3 is CASSQDRPYEQYF. Here the CDR3 DNA reads TGTGCCAGCTCCCAGGACAGGCCCTACGAGCAGTACTTC.

This clonotype was observed a single time. The V gene is TRBV10-3, the J gene TRBJ2-5, with D hard to call. This CDR3 contains 12 residues. V was clipped by 3 bases and J by 4 bases, with 6 bases between them. The germline CDR1 and CDR2 sequences are ENHRY and SYGVKD. CDR3 DNA sequence: TGTGCCATCAGTGAAAGGGCAGAGACCCAGTACTTC. Its translation: CAISERAETQYF.

This clonotype came up many times. The J gene is TRBJ1-1, the V gene TRBV7-2; a possible D gene is TRBD1 (5 bases). The germline gives CDR1 SGHTA, CDR2 FQGNSA. The CDR3 runs 18 residues. V gave up 2 bases and J gave up 6 bases, with 25 bases separating them. The CDR3 sequence: CASSLWPREGTQKAEAFF. The CDR3 DNA reads as TGTGCCAGCAGCTTATGGCCCCGGGAGGGGACCCAAAAGGCTGAAGCTTTCTTT.

The chain is built from TRBV6-2 or TRBV6-3 and TRBJ2-7; 10 bases fit TRBD1. The CDR3 sequence is 16 residues long. The J segment lost 4 bases and the V segment lost 0 bases, leaving 6 bases of the junction unmatched. Germline V gives CDR1 MNHEY, CDR2 SVGEGT. The DNA of the CDR3 is TGTGCCAGCAGTTACTCGTCGGACAGGGGGTCTTACGAGCAGTACTTC. It is translated as CASSYSSDRGSYEQYF.

The chain uses TRBV7-8 and TRBJ2-7; D remains ambiguous. The J call is doubtful: the DNA matches TRBJ2-5 better. CDR1 and CDR2 from the germline V gene are SGHVS and FQNEAQ. This CDR3 is 12 amino acids long. As DNA, the CDR3 is TGTGCCAGCAGCTATTTTGGGGAGACCCAGTACTTC. Protein: CASSYFGETQYF.

This clonotype occurred many times. The genes are TRBV5-1 and TRBJ2-7; 7 nucleotides align to TRBD2. Germline V gene sequence: CDR1 SGHRS, CDR2 YFSETQ. The CDR3 spans 15 residues. With V trimmed by 1 base and J by 0 bases, 4 bases remained unmatched. The CDR3 DNA is TGCGCCAGCAGCTTGTGGGAGGGGAGCTCCTACGAGCAGTACTTC. Its protein product is CASSLWEGSSYEQYF.

This clonotype has more than one count but fewer than ten. The V call is TRBV6-5, the J call TRBJ2-5; the D gene is possibly TRBD2 (6 bases). The CDR3 totals 15 residues. Germline values: CDR1 MNHEY, CDR2 SVGAGI. The V end lost 2 bases, the J end lost 5 bases, and 15 bases lay between the germline ends. The CDR3 nucleotides are TGTGCCAGCAGTTACCTCGGGAGTAGCGTGGAGACCCAGTACTTC. Protein: CASSYLGSSVETQYF.

There are many counts of this clonotype. The J gene is TRBJ2-7, the V gene TRBV12-3 or TRBV12-4; 9 positions match TRBD2. V shed 7 bases and J 0 bases; nucleotides not matched to a gene: 7. CDR3 length equals 15 residues. The CDR3 nucleotides are TGTGCCAGCACAGTAGCGGGGGCTACCTCCTACGAGCAGTACTTC. This codes for CASTVAGATSYEQYF.

The J gene is TRBJ1-1, the V gene TRBV12-3 or TRBV12-4; no definite D call. The CDR3 sequence is 16 residues long. Trimming removed 4 bases from V and 1 base from J, with 16 bases in between. This CDR3 reads CASSSIWTESNTEAFF. For the CDR3, the DNA is TGTGCCAGCAGTTCTATATGGACGGAATCGAACACTGAAGCTTTCTTT.

This clonotype was recorded many times. The chain recombines TRBV4-3 with TRBJ2-5; D may match TRBD1 or TRBD2 (6 bases each). The germline V gene has CDR1 LGHNA and CDR2 YSLEER. V gave up 1 base and J gave up 2 bases, with 11 bases separating them. The CDR3 spans 15 residues. The CDR3: CASSQGGAEQETQYF. Written as DNA, the CDR3 is TGCGCCAGCAGCCAAGGGGGGGCAGAACAAGAGACCCAGTACTTC.

This clonotype was seen ten or more times. CDR3 in DNA: TGTGCCAGCATCCCGATACAGGGGGGCACTGAAGCTTTCTTT. Protein sequence: CASIPIQGGTEAFF. This sequence joins TRBV28 and TRBJ1-1; 8 bases line up with TRBD1. CDR1 is MDHEN, CDR2 SYDVKM, per germline. Trimming removed 7 bases from V and 4 bases from J; junction bases left unmatched: 8. CDR3 length: 14 residues.

This clonotype has a count of ten or more. The chain employs TRBV12-3 or TRBV12-4 and TRBJ1-6; a weak D match, TRBD1 (6 bases). This CDR3 has 15 amino acids. The V end was cut by 3 bases, the J end by 9 bases, with 15 bases between. The CDR3 loop reads CASSLIGGGRSPLHF. CDR3 nucleotide sequence: TGTGCCAGCAGTTTGATTGGGGGGGGCCGTTCACCCCTCCACTTT.

In this sample, this clonotype turned up many times. The rearrangement links TRBV7-9 to TRBJ1-2; D perhaps matches TRBD1 (5 bases). This CDR3 has 15 residues. The germline gives CDR1 SEHNR, CDR2 FQNEAQ (reference sequence). V dropped 3 bases and J dropped 7 bases, with 18 bases sitting between them. In DNA, the CDR3 is TGTGCCAGCAGCTTCCCCACGGGGGGAGAAACTGGCTACACCTTC. Translated: CASSFPTGGETGYTF.

This clonotype was counted ten times or more. The rearrangement joins TRBV7-2 to TRBJ1-6; D might be TRBD1 (6 bases). Germline V lookup: CDR1 SGHTA, CDR2 FQGNSA. The CDR3 runs to 15 residues. Trimming removed 2 bases at V and 6 bases at J, with 11 bases between. DNA for the CDR3: TGTGCCAGCAGCTTAAGGGGGAGCCTTAATTCACCCCTCCACTTT. It translates to CASSLRGSLNSPLHF.

V and J are TRBV6-1 and TRBJ1-1; D call uncertain. V was trimmed by 8 bases and J by 7 bases, leaving 11 bases between them. The CDR3 loop spans 11 amino acids. Germline V gene lookup returns CDR1 MNHNS and CDR2 SASEGT. In DNA, the CDR3 is TGTGCCAGCCGCCGGCGGGGTGAAGCTTTCTTT. Translated: CASRRRGEAFF.

This chain links TRBV11-2 with TRBJ1-2; D is perhaps TRBD1 (6 bases). The V gene's germline CDR1 is SGHAT and CDR2 FQNNGV. The ends were cut back, 5 bases at V and 7 bases at J, with 11 bases in the middle. The CDR3 has 12 residues. This CDR3 is CASSRDRIGYTF. The CDR3 nucleotides are TGTGCCAGCAGCCGCGACAGGATTGGCTACACCTTC.

This clonotype was detected ten times or more. This chain links TRBV6-4 with TRBJ2-6, with D perhaps TRBD1 (5 bases). There are 18 residues in the CDR3. Germline V gene data show CDR1 as MRHNA and CDR2 as SNTAGT. The germline V and J ends were trimmed by 4 bases and 0 bases, with 16 bases remaining between them. As DNA, the CDR3 is TGTGCCAGCAGTGGACTCCTCCCAGGGCACTCTGGGGCCAACGTCCTGACTTTC. Translating gives CASSGLLPGHSGANVLTF.

The V gene is TRBV6-5, the J gene TRBJ2-5; 7 nucleotides agree with TRBD2. Germline CDR1 reads MNHEY; CDR2 reads SVGAGI. CDR3 length equals 13 residues. J was trimmed by 5 bases and V by 8 bases; bases with no gene match: 8. This chain's CDR3 is CASVRGSSETQYF. As DNA, the CDR3 is TGTGCCAGCGTTCGCGGGAGTTCGGAGACCCAGTACTTC.

This clonotype was detected ten times or more. The V call is TRBV20-1, the J call TRBJ2-7; unclear D gene. Germline lookup yields CDR1 DFQATT and CDR2 SNEGSKA (reference sequence). The CDR3 is 12 residues long. Between the trimmed V and J ends, which lost 0 bases and 5 bases, there was a span of 8 bases. The CDR3 here is CSARDGLDEQYF. The CDR3 DNA is TGCAGTGCTAGAGATGGCCTGGACGAGCAGTACTTC.

Worth noting for this clonotype: Its ends do not fully match the called genes, so a read error is possible. The J gene is TRBJ1-2, the V gene TRBV7-2, with D hard to call. The CDR3 extends over 13 amino acids. Germline V CDR1 and CDR2: SGHTA, FQGNSA. This chain's CDR3 is CASSSALNYGYAF. CDR3 nucleotides: TGTGCCAGCAGCTCGGCCCTTAACTATGGCTACGCCTTC.

This clonotype was recorded many times. CDR3 DNA: TGCGCCAGCAGCCAAGGAAGTGCTAGCTTGTACGAGCAGTACTTC. It specifies CASSQGSASLYEQYF. V is TRBV4-1 and J is TRBJ2-7; a possible D gene is TRBD2 (5 bases). The CDR3 runs to 15 residues. CDR1 is MGHRA, CDR2 YSYEKL, per germline. V was trimmed by 1 base and J by 4 bases, leaving 14 bases between them.

This rearrangement joins TRBV30 to TRBJ2-7; weak D call: TRBD1 (5 bases). This CDR3 is built from 13 residues. CDR1 and CDR2 from the germline V gene are GTSNPN and SVGIG (reference sequence). Trimming removed 3 bases from V and 9 bases from J, with 18 bases in between. The CDR3 sequence: CAWRTEGVRWQYF. For the CDR3, the DNA is TGTGCCTGGAGGACGGAAGGGGTGCGGTGGCAGTACTTC.

This clonotype was seen repeatedly, ten times or more. The chain is built from TRBV6-1 and TRBJ1-5; no clear D. The ends were cut back, 6 bases at V and 5 bases at J, with 17 bases in the middle. CDR3 size: 15 residues. Germline CDR1 reads MNHNS; CDR2 reads SASEGT. CDR3 protein: CASSLTRHAYQPQHF. CDR3 DNA sequence: TGTGCCAGCAGCCTCACCCGGCACGCGTATCAGCCCCAGCATTTT.

This clonotype was seen at least ten times. The CDR3 DNA sequence: TGTGCCAGCAGCGCGACAGGGGACCATGGCTACACCTTC. Translation: CASSATGDHGYTF. The V call is TRBV6-2 or TRBV6-3, the J call TRBJ1-2; 8 bases line up with TRBD1. Germline assignment: CDR1 MNHEY and CDR2 SVGEGT. Unmatched junction bases numbered 6, after V lost 6 bases and J lost 6 bases. The CDR3 is 13 amino acids.